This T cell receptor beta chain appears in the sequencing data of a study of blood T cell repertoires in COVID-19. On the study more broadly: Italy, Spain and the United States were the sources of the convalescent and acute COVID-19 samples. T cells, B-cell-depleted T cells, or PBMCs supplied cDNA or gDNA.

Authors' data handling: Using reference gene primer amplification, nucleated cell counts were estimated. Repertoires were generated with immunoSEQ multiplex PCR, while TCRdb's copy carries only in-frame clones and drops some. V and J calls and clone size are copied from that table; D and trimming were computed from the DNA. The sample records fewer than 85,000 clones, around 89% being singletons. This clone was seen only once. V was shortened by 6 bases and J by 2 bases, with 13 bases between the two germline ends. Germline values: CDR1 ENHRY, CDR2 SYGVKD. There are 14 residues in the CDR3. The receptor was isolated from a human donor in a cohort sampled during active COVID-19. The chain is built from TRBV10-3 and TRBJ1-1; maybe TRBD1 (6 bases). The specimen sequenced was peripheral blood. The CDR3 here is CAISYDRKNTEAFF. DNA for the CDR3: TGTGCCATCAGCTACGACAGGAAAAACACTGAAGCTTTCTTT.